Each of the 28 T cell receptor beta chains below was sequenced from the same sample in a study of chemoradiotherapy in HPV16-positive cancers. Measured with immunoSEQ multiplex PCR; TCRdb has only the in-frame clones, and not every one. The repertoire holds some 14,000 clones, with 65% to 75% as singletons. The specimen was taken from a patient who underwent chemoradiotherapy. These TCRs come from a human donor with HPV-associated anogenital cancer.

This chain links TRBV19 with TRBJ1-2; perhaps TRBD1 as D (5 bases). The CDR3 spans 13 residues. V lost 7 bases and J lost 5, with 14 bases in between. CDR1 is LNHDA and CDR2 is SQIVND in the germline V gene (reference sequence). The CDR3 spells CASIGDRYYGYTF. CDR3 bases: TGTGCCAGTATTGGTGACAGATATTATGGCTACACCTTC.

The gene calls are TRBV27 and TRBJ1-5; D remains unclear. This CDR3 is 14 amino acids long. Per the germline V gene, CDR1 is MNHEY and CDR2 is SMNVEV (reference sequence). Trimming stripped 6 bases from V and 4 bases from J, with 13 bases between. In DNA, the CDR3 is TGTGCCAGCAGGGAATGGGCACCAAATCAGCCCCAGCATTTT. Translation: CASREWAPNQPQHF.

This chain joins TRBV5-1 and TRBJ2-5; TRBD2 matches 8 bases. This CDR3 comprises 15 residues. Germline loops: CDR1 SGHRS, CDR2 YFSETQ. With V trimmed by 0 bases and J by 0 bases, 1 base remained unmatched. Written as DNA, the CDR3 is TGCGCCAGCAGCTTGGTAGCGGGGTACCAAGAGACCCAGTACTTC. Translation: CASSLVAGYQETQYF.

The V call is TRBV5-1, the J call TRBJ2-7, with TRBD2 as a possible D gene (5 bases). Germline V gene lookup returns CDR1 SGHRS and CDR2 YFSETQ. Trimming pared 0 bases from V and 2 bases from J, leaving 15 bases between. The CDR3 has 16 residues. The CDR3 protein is CASSLGGSAVTYEQYF. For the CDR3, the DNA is TGCGCCAGCAGCTTGGGAGGGAGCGCGGTTACCTACGAGCAGTACTTC.

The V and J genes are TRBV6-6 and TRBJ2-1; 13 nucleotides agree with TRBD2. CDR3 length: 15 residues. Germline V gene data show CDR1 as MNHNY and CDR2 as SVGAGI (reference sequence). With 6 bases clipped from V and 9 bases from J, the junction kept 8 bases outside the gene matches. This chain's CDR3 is CASRSLAGGPSEQFF. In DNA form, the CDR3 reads TGTGCCAGCAGATCACTAGCGGGAGGGCCGTCTGAGCAGTTCTTC.

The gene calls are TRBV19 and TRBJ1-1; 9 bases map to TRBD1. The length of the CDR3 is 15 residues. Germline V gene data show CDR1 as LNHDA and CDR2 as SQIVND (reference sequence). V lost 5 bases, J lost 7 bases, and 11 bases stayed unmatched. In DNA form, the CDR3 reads TGTGCCAGTAGTTACCGGGACAGGGTTTTGGGTGAAGCTTTCTTT. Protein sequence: CASSYRDRVLGEAFF.

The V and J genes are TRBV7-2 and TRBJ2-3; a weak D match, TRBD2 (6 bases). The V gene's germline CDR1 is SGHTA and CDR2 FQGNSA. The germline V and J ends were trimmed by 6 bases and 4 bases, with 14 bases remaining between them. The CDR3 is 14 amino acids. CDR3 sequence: CASSLTLASDTQYF. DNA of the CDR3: TGTGCCAGCAGTTTGACCCTAGCGTCAGATACGCAGTATTTT. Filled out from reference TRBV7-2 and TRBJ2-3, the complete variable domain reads GAGVSQSPSNKVTEKGKDVELRCDPISGHTALYWYRQSLGQGLEFLIYFQGNSAPDKSGLPSDRFSAERTGGSVSTLTIQRTQQEDSAVYLCASSLTLASDTQYFGPGTRLTVL.

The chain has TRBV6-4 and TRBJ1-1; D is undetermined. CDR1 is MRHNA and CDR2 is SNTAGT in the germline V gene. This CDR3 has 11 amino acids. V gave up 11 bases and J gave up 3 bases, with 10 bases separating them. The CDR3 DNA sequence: TGTGCCCGTCCGGCAGACACTGAAGCTTTCTTT. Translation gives CARPADTEAFF.

The DNA of the CDR3 is TGTGCCAGTAGTATTACGGGAGGGACCTACGAGCAGTACTTC. This codes for CASSITGGTYEQYF. The chain joins TRBV19 to TRBJ2-7, with 8 bases lining up with TRBD2. The J segment lost 2 bases and the V segment lost 3 bases, leaving 3 bases of the junction unmatched. From germline, CDR1 is LNHDA and CDR2 SQIVND (reference sequence). The CDR3 has 14 residues. The full variable domain, rest sourced from reference TRBV19 and TRBJ2-7, is DGGITQSPKYLFRKEGQNVTLSCEQNLNHDAMYWYRQDPGQGLRLIYYSQIVNDFQKGDIAEGYSVSREKKESFPLTVTSAQKNPTAFYLCASSITGGTYEQYFGPGTRLTVT.

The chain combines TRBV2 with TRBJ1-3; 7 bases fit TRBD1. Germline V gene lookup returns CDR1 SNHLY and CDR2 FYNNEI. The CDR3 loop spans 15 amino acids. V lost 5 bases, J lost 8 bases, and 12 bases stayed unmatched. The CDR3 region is CASSRSTGLVDTIYF. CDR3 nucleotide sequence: TGTGCCAGCAGTCGGTCGACAGGGCTGGTAGACACCATATATTTT. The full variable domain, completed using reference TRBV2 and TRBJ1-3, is EPEVTQTPSHQVTQMGQEVILRCVPISNHLYFYWYRQILGQKVEFLVSFYNNEISEKSEIFDDQFSVERPDGSNFTLKIRSTKLEDSAMYFCASSRSTGLVDTIYFGEGSWLTVV.

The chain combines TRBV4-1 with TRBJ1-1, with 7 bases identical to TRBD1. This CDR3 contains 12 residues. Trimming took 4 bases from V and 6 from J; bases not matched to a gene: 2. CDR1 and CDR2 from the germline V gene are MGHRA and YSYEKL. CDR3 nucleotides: TGCGCCAGCAGCCTCCAGGGGGCTGAAGCTTTCTTT. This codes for CASSLQGAEAFF.

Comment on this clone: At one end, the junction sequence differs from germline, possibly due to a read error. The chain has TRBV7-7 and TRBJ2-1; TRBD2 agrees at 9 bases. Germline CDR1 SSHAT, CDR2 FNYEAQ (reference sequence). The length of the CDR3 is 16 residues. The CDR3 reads CASSLGIAGVRNEQFF. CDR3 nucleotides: TGTGCTAGCAGCTTGGGGATAGCGGGAGTAAGGAATGAGCAGTTCTTC.

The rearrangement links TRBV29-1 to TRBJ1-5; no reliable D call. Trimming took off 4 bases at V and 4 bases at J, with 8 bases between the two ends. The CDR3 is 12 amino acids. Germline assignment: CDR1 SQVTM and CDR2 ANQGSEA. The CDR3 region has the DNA TGCAGCGTTGCGTCAGAAAATCAGCCCCAGCATTTT. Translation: CSVASENQPQHF.

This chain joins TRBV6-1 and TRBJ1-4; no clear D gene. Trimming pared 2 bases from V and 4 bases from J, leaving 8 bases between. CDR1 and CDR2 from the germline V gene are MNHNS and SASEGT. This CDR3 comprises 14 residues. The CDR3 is CASSESTVNEKLFF. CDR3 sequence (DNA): TGTGCCAGCAGTGAAAGCACAGTTAATGAAAAACTGTTTTTT.

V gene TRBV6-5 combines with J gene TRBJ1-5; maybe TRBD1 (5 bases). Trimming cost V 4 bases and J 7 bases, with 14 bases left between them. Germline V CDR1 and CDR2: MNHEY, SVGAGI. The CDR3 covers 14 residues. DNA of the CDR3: TGTGCCAGCAGTTCCATCTCTCGGGGCCAGCCCCAGCATTTT. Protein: CASSSISRGQPQHF.

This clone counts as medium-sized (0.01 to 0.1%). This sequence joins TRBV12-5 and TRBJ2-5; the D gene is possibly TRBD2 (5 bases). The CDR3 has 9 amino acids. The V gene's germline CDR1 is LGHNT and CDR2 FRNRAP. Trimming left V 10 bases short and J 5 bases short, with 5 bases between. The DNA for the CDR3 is TGTGCTACGGGGGAGACCCAGTACTTC. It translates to CATGETQYF.

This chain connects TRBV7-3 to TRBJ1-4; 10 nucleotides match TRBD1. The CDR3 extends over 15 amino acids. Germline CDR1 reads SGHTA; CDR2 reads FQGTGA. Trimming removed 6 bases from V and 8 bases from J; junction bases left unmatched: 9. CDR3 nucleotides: TGTGCCAGCAGGGGAAAAGACAGGGGGCAGGAAAAACTGTTTTTT. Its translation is CASRGKDRGQEKLFF.

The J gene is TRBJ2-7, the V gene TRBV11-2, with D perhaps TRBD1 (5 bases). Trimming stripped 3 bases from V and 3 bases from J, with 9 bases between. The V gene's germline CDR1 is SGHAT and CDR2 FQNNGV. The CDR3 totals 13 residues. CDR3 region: CASSFSGIYEQYF. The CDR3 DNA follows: TGTGCCAGCAGCTTTTCAGGGATCTACGAGCAGTACTTC.

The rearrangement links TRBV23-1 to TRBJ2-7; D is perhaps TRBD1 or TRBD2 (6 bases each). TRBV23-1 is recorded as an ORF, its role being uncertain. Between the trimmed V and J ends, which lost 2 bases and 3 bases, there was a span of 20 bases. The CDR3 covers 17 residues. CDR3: CASSQKLGGSKYYEQYF. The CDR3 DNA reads TGCGCCAGCAGTCAAAAACTCGGGGGCAGTAAGTACTACGAGCAGTACTTC.

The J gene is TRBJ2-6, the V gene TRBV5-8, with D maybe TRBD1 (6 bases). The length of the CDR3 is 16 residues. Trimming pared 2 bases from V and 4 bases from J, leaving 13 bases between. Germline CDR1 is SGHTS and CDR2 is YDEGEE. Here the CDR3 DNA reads TGTGCCAGCAGCTTCTCGGGGACAATCGGGGCCAACGTCCTGACTTTC. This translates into CASSFSGTIGANVLTF.

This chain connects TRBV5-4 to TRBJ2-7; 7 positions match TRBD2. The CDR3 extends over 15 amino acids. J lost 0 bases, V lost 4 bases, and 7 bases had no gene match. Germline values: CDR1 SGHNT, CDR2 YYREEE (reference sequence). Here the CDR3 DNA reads TGTGCCAGCAGCCCGAGCGGGACCTCCTCCTACGAGCAGTACTTC. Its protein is CASSPSGTSSYEQYF.

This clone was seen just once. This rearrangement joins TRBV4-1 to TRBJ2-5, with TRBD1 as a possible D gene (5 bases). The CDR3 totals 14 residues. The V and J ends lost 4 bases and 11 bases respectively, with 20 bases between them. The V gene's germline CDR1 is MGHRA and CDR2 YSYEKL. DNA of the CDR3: TGCGCCAGCAGCCCCCGGACACCCTCCTATGAGCAGTACTTC. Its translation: CASSPRTPSYEQYF.

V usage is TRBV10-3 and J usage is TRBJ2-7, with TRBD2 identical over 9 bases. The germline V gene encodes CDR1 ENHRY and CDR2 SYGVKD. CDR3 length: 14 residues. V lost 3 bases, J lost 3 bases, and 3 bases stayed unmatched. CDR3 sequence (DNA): TGTGCCATCAGTGAACCAGCGGGAGGCTACGAGCAGTACTTC. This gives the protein CAISEPAGGYEQYF.

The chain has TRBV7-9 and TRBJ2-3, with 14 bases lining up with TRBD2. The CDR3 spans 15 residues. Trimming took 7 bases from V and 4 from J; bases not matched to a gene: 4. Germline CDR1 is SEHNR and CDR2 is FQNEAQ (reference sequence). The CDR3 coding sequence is TGTGCCAGCAAAAGGACTAGCGGGAGGCCAGATACGCAGTATTTT. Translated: CASKRTSGRPDTQYF.

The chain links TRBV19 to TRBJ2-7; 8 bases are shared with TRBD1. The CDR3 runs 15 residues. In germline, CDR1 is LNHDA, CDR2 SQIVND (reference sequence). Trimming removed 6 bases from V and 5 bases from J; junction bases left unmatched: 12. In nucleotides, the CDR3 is TGTGCCAGTAGCCGCGGACAGGGCGGGATGGACGAGCAGTACTTC. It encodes CASSRGQGGMDEQYF.

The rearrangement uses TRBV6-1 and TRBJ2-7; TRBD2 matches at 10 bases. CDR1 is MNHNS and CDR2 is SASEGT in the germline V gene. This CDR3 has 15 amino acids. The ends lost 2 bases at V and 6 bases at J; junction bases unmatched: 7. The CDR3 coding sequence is TGTGCCAGCAGTGAAAGATGGCTAGCGGGAGTCGAGCAGTACTTC. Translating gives CASSERWLAGVEQYF.

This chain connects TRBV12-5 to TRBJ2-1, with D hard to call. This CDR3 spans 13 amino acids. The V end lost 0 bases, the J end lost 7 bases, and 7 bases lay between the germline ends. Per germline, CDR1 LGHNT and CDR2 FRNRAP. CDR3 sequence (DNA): TGTGCTAGTGGTTTGGTAACTGCGAATGAGCAGTTCTTC. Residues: CASGLVTANEQFF.

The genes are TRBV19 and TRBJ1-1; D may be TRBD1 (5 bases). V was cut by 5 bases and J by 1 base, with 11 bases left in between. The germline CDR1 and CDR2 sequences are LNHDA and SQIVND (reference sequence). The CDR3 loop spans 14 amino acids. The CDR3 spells CASSQLGENTEAFF. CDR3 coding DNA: TGTGCCAGTAGTCAGTTGGGGGAGAACACTGAAGCTTTCTTT. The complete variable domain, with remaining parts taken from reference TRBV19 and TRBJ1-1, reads DGGITQSPKYLFRKEGQNVTLSCEQNLNHDAMYWYRQDPGQGLRLIYYSQIVNDFQKGDIAEGYSVSREKKESFPLTVTSAQKNPTAFYLCASSQLGENTEAFFGQGTRLTVV.